This T cell receptor beta chain was documented in a study of post-analysis software for immune sequencing data. At the level of the study: There were relapsing-remitting, secondary progressive and progressive-relapsing multiple sclerosis among the disease courses included.

Unique molecular identifiers were carried by the TCR beta cDNA libraries. Using its own MiXCR run on the PCR reads, TCRdb lists one record per CDR3 protein. The sample carries roughly 540,000 distinct CDR3 sequences, 30% to 40% recorded once. The V gene's germline CDR1 is SEHNR and CDR2 FQNEAQ (reference sequence). This CDR3 contains 15 residues. V lost 5 bases and J 5 bases, leaving 18 bases between the germline ends. Findings and caveats of the study: A handful of TRBV segments, including TRBV5-6, TRBV5-1 and TRBV20-1, were more frequent in patients than controls.

Concerning this clonotype: What it binds is unknown.

Sequences were obtained from blood. The clonotype comes from a girl under 18 with multiple sclerosis. The rearrangement joins TRBV7-9 to TRBJ2-5, with D possibly being TRBD2 (6 bases). CDR3 DNA sequence: TGTGCCAGCAGCGCGTCCCGGGACTCGGTGGAGACCCAGTACTTC. Its translation: CASSASRDSVETQYF.